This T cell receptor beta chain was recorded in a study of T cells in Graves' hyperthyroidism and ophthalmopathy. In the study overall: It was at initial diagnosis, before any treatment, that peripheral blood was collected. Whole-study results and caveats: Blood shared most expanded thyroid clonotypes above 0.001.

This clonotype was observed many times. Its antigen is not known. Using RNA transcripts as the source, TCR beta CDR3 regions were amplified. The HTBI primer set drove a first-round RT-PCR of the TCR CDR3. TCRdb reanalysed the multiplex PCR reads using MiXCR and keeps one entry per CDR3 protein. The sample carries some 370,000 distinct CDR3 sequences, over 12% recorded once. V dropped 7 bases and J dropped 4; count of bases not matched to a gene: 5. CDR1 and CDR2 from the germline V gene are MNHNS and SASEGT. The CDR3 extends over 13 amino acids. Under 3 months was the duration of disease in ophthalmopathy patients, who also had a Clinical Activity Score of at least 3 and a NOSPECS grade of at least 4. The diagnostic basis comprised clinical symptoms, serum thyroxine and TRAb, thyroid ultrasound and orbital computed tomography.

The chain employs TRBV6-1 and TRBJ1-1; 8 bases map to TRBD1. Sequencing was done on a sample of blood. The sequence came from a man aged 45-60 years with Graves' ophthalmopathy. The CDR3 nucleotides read TGTGCCAGCACAGGACAGGGTGGCACTGAAGCTTTCTTT. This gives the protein CASTGQGGTEAFF.